This TCR beta chain derives from a study of cytomegalovirus exposure and HLA in healthy donors. Study-wide background: Previous work identified 100 million or so unique TCR beta sequences from about 179 million T cells. A data release that came early held tens of millions of unique TCRs from HLA-typed donors.

This CDR3 spans 12 amino acids. Trimming took off 0 bases at V and 5 bases at J, with 5 bases between the two ends. Germline V gives CDR1 SGHRS, CDR2 YFSETQ. In the PCR, 60 Vbeta and 13 Jbeta primers were used. Original handling: Approximately 87 million unique TCR beta chains, roughly 10 million shared, were counted in a later analysis. Here immunoSEQ multiplex PCR was the method, and the copy in TCRdb shows in-frame clones only, minus some. For V, J and clone size, that table is used; D and trimming come from the DNA. The sample holds more than 100,000 clones, approximately 10% seen once. General study points: Several of the most significant clusters appeared, in a later analysis, to be linked to common viral pathogens.

About this clone: Its cognate antigen is unknown.

The sequenced sample was PBMCs. This chain connects TRBV5-1 to TRBJ2-5; D gene uncertain. The clonotype was recovered from a woman in her thirties or forties in good health and CMV-seropositive. CDR3 DNA: TGCGCCAGCAGCTTGGAGCCGGAGACCCAGTACTTC. Protein: CASSLEPETQYF.